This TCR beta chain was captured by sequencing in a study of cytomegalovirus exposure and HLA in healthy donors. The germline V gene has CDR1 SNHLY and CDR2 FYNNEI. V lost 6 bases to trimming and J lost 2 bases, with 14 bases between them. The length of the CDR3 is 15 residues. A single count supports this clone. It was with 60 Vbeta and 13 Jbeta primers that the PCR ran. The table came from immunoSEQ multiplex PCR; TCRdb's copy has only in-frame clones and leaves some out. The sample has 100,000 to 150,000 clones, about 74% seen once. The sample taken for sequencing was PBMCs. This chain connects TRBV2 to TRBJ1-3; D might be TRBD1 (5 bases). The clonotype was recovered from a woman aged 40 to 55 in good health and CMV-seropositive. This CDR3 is CASSSQGTAGNTIYF. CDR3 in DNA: TGTGCCAGCAGCAGTCAGGGTACGGCTGGAAACACCATATATTTT.